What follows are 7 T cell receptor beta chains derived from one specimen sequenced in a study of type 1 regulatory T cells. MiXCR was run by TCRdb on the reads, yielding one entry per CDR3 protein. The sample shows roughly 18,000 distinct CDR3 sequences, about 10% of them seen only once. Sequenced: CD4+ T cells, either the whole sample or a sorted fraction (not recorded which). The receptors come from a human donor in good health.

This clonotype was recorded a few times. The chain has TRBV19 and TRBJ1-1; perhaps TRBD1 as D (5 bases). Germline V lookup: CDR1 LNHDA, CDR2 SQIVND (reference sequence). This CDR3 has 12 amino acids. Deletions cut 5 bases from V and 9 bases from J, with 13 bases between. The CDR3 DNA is TGTGCCAGTAGTGGGGCAGGGTGGCAAGCTTTCTTT. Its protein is CASSGAGWQAFF.

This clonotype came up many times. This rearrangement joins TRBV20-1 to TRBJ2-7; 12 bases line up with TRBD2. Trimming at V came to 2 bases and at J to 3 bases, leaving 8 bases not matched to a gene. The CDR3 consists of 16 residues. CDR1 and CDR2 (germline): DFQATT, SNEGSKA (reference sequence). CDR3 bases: TGCAGTGCTAGACCAGGACTAGCGGGGAACTTCTACGAGCAGTACTTC. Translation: CSARPGLAGNFYEQYF.

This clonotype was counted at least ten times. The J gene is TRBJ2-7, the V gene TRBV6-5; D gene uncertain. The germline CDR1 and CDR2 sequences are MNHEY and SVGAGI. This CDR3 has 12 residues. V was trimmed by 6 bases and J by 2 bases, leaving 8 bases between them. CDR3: CASRNGPYEQYF. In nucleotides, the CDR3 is TGTGCCAGCAGGAATGGCCCCTACGAGCAGTACTTC.

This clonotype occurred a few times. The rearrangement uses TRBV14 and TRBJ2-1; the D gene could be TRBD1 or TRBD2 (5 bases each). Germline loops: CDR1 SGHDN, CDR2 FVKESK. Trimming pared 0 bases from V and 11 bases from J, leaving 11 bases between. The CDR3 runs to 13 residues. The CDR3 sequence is CASSQDWGIKQFF. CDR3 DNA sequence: TGTGCCAGCAGCCAAGATTGGGGGATTAAGCAGTTCTTC.

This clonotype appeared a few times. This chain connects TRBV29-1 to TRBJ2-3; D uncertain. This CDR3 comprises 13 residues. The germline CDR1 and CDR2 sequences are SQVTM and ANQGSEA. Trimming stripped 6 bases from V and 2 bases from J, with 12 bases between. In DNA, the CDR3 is TGCAGCGTGCGCCATGGGCCCACAGATACGCAGTATTTT. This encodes CSVRHGPTDTQYF.

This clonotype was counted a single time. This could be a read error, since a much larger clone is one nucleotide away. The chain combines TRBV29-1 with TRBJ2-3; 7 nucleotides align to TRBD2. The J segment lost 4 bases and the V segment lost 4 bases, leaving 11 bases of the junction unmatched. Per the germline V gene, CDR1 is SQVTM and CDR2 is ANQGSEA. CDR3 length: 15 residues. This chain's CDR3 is CSVGVVGGPSDTQYF. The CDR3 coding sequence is TGCAGCGTTGGGGTAGTGGGAGGGCCATCAGATACGCAGTATTTT.

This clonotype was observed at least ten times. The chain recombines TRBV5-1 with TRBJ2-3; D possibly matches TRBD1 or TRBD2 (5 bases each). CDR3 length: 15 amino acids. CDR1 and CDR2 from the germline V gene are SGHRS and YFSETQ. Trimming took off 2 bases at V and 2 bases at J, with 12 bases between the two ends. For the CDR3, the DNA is TGCGCCAGCAGCTTTGGGGACGCCAACACAGATACGCAGTATTTT. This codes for CASSFGDANTDTQYF. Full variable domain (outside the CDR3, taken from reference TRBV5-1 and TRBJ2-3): KAGVTQTPRYLIKTRGQQVTLSCSPISGHRSVSWYQQTPGQGLQFLFEYFSETQRNKGNFPGRFSGRQFSNSRSEMNVSTLELGDSALYLCASSFGDANTDTQYFGPGTRLTVL.